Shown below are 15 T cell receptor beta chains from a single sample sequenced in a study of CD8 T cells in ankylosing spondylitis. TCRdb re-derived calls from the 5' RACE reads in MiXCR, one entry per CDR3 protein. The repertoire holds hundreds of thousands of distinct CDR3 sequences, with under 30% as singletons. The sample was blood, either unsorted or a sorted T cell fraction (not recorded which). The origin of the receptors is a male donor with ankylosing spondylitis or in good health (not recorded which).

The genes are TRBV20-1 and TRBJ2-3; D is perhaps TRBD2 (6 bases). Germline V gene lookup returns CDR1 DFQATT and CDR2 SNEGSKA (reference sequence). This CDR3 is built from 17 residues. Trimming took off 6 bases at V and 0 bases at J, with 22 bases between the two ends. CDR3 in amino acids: CSAEPLLRGASTDTQYF. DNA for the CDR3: TGCAGTGCGGAACCTTTGTTGCGGGGCGCTAGCACAGATACGCAGTATTTT.

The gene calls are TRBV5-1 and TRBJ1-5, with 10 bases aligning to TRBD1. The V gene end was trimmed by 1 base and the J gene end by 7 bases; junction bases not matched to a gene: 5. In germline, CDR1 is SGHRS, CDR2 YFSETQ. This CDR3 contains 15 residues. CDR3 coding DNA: TGCGCCAGCAGCTTGACCGGGGACAGGGGACAGCCCCAGCATTTT. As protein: CASSLTGDRGQPQHF.

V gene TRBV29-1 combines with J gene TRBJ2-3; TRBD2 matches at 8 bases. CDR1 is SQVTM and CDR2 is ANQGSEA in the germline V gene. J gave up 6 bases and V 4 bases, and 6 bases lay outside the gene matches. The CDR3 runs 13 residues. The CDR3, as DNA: TGCAGCGTTGCCGGGAGGGCCCGGGATACGCAGTATTTT. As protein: CSVAGRARDTQYF.

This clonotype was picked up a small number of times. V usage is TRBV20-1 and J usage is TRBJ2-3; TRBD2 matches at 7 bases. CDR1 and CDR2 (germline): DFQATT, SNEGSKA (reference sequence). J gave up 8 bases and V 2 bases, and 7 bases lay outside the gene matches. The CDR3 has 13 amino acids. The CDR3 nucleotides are TGCAGTGCTAGAACTAGCGAGATTGGTACGCAGTATTTT. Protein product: CSARTSEIGTQYF.

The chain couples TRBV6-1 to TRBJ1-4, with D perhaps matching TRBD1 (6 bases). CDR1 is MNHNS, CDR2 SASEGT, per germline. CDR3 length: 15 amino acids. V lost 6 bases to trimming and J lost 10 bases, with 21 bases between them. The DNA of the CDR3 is TGTGCCAGCAGCGACCCCGCACAGGGAGATGGAAAACTGTTTTTT. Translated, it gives CASSDPAQGDGKLFF.

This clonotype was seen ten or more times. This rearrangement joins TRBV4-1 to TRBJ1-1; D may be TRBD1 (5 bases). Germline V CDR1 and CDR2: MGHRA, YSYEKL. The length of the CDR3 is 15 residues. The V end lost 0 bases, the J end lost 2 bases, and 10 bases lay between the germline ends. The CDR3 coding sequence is TGCGCCAGCAGCCAAGAAGGGACGGTAAACACTGAAGCTTTCTTT. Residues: CASSQEGTVNTEAFF.

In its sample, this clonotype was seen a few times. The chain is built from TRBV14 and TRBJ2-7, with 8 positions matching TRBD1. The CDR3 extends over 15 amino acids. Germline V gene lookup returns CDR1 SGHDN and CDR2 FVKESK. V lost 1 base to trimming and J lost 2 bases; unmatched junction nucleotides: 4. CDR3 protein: CASSQASTGAYEQYF. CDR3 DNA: TGTGCCAGCAGCCAAGCTTCGACAGGGGCCTACGAGCAGTACTTC.

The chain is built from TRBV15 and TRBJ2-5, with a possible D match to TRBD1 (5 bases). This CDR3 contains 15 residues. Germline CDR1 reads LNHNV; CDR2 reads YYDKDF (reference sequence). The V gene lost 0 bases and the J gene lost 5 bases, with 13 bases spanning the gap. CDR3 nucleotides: TGTGCCACCAGCAGAGACCGGCGGAAGGGGGAGACCCAGTACTTC. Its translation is CATSRDRRKGETQYF.

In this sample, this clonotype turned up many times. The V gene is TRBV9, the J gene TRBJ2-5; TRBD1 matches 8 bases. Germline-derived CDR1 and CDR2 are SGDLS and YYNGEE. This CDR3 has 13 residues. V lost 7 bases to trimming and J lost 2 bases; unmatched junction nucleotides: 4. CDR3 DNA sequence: TGTGCCAGCGGCCGGACAGGGCAAGAGACCCAGTACTTC. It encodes CASGRTGQETQYF. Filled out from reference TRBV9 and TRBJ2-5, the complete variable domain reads DSGVTQTPKHLITATGQRVTLRCSPRSGDLSVYWYQQSLDQGLQFLIQYYNGEERAKGNILERFSAQQFPDLHSELNLSSLELGDSALYFCASGRTGQETQYFGPGTRLLVL.

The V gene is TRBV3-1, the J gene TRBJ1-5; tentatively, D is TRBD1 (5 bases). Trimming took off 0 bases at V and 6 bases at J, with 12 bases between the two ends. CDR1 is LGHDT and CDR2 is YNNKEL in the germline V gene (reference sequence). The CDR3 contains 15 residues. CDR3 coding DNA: TGTGCCAGCAGCCAAGACAGGGCCGGAGTTCAGCCCCAGCATTTT. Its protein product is CASSQDRAGVQPQHF.

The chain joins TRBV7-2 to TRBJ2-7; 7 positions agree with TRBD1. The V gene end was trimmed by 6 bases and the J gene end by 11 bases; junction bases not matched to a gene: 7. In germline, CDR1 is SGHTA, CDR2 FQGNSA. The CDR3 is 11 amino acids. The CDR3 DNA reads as TGTGCCAGCAGTTACGACAGGGAGAAGTACTTC. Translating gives CASSYDREKYF. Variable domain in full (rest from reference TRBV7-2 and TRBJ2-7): GAGVSQSPSNKVTEKGKDVELRCDPISGHTALYWYRQSLGQGLEFLIYFQGNSAPDKSGLPSDRFSAERTGGSVSTLTIQRTQQEDSAVYLCASSYDREKYFGPGTRLTVT.

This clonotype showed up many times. The CDR3 reads CSAPRDRTTRDTF. CDR3 DNA: TGCAGTGCTCCCCGGGACAGGACGACCCGGGACACCTTC. V gene TRBV20-1 combines with J gene TRBJ1-2, with 8 nucleotides matching TRBD1. Germline V gene data show CDR1 as DFQATT and CDR2 as SNEGSKA (reference sequence). The ends lost 5 bases at V and 12 bases at J; junction bases unmatched: 14. There are 13 residues in the CDR3.

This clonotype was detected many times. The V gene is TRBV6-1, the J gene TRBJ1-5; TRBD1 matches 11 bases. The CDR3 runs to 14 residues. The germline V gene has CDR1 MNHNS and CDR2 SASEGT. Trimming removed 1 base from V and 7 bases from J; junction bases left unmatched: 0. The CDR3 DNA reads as TGTGCCAGCAGTGAAGGGACAGGGGGCCAGCCCCAGCATTTT. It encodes CASSEGTGGQPQHF.

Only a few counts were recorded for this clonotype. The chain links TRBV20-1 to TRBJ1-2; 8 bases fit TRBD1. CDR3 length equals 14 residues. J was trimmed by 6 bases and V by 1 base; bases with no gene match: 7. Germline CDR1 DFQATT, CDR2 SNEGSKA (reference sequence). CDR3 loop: CSARGTGWKDGYTF. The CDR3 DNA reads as TGCAGTGCTAGAGGGACAGGGTGGAAGGATGGCTACACCTTC.

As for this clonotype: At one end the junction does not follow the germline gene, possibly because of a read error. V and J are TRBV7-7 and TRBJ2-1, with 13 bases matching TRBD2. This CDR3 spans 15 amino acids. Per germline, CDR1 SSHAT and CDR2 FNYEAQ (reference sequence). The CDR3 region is CASSSGLAGTDEQFF. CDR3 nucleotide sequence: TGTGCTAGCAGCTCGGGACTAGCGGGAACCGATGAGCAGTTCTTC.